This T cell receptor beta chain emerged from a study of T cell repertoires in cytomegalovirus infection. Overall study results and limits: Within the response measured ex vivo, HLA-C-restricted CMV-specific TCR beta clonotypes were dominant.

This clonotype appeared many times. Antigen: not known. The V gene end was trimmed by 3 bases and the J gene end by 0 bases; junction bases not matched to a gene: 14. Germline V gene lookup returns CDR1 SGHVS and CDR2 FNYEAQ. CDR3 length: 19 residues. TCRdb re-called the reads with MiXCR, one entry per CDR3 protein. The sample yields more than 500,000 distinct CDR3 sequences, approximately 15% seen once. V and J are TRBV7-6 and TRBJ2-3; 8 nucleotides align to TRBD2. This receptor was obtained from a human donor in good health (CMV status not recorded). Some clones in this sample may be carry-over from other donors' samples. Sequencing was carried out using CD8+ T cells from PBMCs. The CDR3 is CASSFPRDRSGTSTDTQYF. The CDR3 DNA follows: TGTGCCAGCAGCTTCCCCAGGGACCGTAGCGGGACTAGCACAGATACGCAGTATTTT.